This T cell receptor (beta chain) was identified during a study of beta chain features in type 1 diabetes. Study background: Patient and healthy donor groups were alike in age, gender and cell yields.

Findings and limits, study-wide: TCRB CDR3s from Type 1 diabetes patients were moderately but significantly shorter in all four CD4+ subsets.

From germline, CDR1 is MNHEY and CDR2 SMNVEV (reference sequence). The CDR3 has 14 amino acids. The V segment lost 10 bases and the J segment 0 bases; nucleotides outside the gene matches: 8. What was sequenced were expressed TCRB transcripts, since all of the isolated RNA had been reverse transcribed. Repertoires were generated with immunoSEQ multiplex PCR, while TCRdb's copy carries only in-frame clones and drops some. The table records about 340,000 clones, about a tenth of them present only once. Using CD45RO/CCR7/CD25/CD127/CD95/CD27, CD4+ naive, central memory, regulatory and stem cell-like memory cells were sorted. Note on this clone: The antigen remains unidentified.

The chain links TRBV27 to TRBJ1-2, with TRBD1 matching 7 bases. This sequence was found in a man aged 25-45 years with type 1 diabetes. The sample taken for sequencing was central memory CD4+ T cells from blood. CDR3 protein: CATGGGPPNYGYTF. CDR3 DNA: TGTGCCACCGGAGGGGGCCCCCCTAACTATGGCTACACCTTC.